These T cell receptor beta chains were read from a single sample in a study of blood T cell repertoires in COVID-19. Using immunoSEQ multiplex PCR, the repertoire was profiled, and TCRdb retains in-frame clones only, with some absent. Of 20,000 to 25,000 clones in the sample, roughly 90% are singletons; the top ten hold 6% to 6.5%. The specimen was peripheral blood. The origin of the receptors is an elderly woman with active COVID-19. Each CDR3 is given with its conserved first and last residue. The order of the fields is J gene, D gene, clone size, V gene, CDR3 protein, CDR3 DNA. A D gene is named only where the DNA matches it firmly. Size is omitted from some rows. Given values are once, few, many or a class for expanded clones.

j_gene: TRBJ2-1
d_gene: TRBD2
abundance: NA
v_gene: TRBV6-6
CDR3aa: CASSARGDSYNEQFF
CDR3nt: TGTGCCAGCAGTGCGCGGGGGGACTCCTACAATGAGCAGTTCTTC

j_gene: TRBJ2-7
d_gene: NA
abundance: NA
v_gene: TRBV18
CDR3aa: CASSSTGYEQYF
CDR3nt: TGTGCCAGCTCATCCACAGGCTACGAGCAGTACTTC

j_gene: TRBJ2-3
d_gene: NA
abundance: NA
v_gene: TRBV3-1/TRBV3-2
CDR3aa: CASSQTLDTQYF
CDR3nt: TGTGCCAGCAGCCAAACATTAGATACGCAGTATTTT

j_gene: TRBJ2-5
d_gene: TRBD2
abundance: NA
v_gene: TRBV3-1/TRBV3-2
CDR3aa: CASSQSGGAETQYF
CDR3nt: TGTGCCAGCAGCCAAAGCGGGGGGGCGGAGACCCAGTACTTC

j_gene: TRBJ2-7
d_gene: TRBD1
abundance: NA
v_gene: TRBV11-2
CDR3aa: CASSSRNRGLNEQYF
CDR3nt: TGTGCCAGCAGCTCCCGGAACAGGGGGCTTAACGAGCAGTACTTC

j_gene: TRBJ1-5
d_gene: TRBD1
abundance: NA
v_gene: TRBV5-6
CDR3aa: CASSVDRGSQPQHF
CDR3nt: TGTGCCAGCAGCGTGGACAGGGGGTCTCAGCCCCAGCATTTT

j_gene: TRBJ1-5
d_gene: NA
abundance: NA
v_gene: TRBV7-6
CDR3aa: CASSGGAGAYSNQPQHF
CDR3nt: TGTGCCAGCAGCGGGGGGGCAGGGGCATATAGCAATCAGCCCCAGCATTTT

j_gene: TRBJ2-3
d_gene: NA
abundance: NA
v_gene: TRBV6-5
CDR3aa: CASSYSPGAGADTQYF
CDR3nt: TGTGCCAGCAGTTATTCGCCGGGGGCGGGGGCAGATACGCAGTATTTT

j_gene: TRBJ1-1
d_gene: NA
abundance: once
v_gene: TRBV5-4
CDR3aa: CASSLDNMNTEAFF
CDR3nt: TGTGCCAGCAGCTTGGACAACATGAACACTGAAGCTTTCTTT

j_gene: TRBJ1-4
d_gene: NA
abundance: NA
v_gene: TRBV21-1
CDR3aa: CASSRARWQNEKLFF
CDR3nt: TGTGCCAGCAGCAGGGCCCGATGGCAGAATGAAAAACTGTTTTTT

j_gene: TRBJ2-2
d_gene: TRBD2
abundance: NA
v_gene: TRBV4-2
CDR3aa: CASSPQRGFTTGELFF
CDR3nt: TGTGCCAGCAGCCCCCAGCGGGGGTTTACCACCGGGGAGCTGTTTTTT

j_gene: TRBJ1-6
d_gene: TRBD1
abundance: NA
v_gene: TRBV4-2
CDR3aa: CASSQNIQIQGAFYNSPLHF
CDR3nt: TGTGCCAGCAGCCAAAATATACAGATTCAGGGGGCCTTCTATAATTCACCCCTCCACTTT

j_gene: TRBJ1-5
d_gene: NA
abundance: NA
v_gene: TRBV6-6
CDR3aa: CASSYEGQDSNQPQHF
CDR3nt: TGTGCCAGCAGTTACGAAGGACAAGATAGCAATCAGCCCCAGCATTTT

j_gene: TRBJ1-4
d_gene: NA
abundance: NA
v_gene: TRBV12-3/TRBV12-4
CDR3aa: CASSLGASEKLFF
CDR3nt: TGTGCCAGCAGTTTGGGGGCAAGTGAAAAACTGTTTTTT

j_gene: TRBJ1-1
d_gene: NA
abundance: NA
v_gene: TRBV19
CDR3aa: CASQWGRAMILNTEAFF
CDR3nt: TGTGCCAGTCAATGGGGGCGCGCCATGATTTTGAACACTGAAGCTTTCTTT

j_gene: TRBJ2-5
d_gene: NA
abundance: NA
v_gene: TRBV19
CDR3aa: CASTTDEGGPETQYF
CDR3nt: TGTGCCAGTACCACCGATGAGGGGGGGCCGGAGACCCAGTACTTC

j_gene: TRBJ2-2
d_gene: NA
abundance: NA
v_gene: TRBV7-3
CDR3aa: CASSTTTGELFF
CDR3nt: TGTGCCAGCAGCACAACCACCGGGGAGCTGTTTTTT

j_gene: TRBJ2-1
d_gene: TRBD2
abundance: NA
v_gene: TRBV11-2
CDR3aa: CASSFPTPGTSGGNEQFF
CDR3nt: TGTGCCAGCAGCTTCCCTACCCCCGGGACTAGCGGGGGTAATGAGCAGTTCTTC

j_gene: TRBJ2-7
d_gene: NA
abundance: NA
v_gene: TRBV29-1
CDR3aa: CSVQTSSYEQYF
CDR3nt: TGCAGCGTTCAGACTAGTTCCTACGAGCAGTACTTC

j_gene: TRBJ2-7
d_gene: TRBD1
abundance: few
v_gene: TRBV5-1
CDR3aa: CASSPDRDISYEQYF
CDR3nt: TGCGCCAGCAGCCCCGACAGGGACATATCCTACGAGCAGTACTTC

j_gene: TRBJ2-5
d_gene: NA
abundance: NA
v_gene: TRBV9
CDR3aa: CASSVATQGSQETQYF
CDR3nt: TGTGCCAGCAGCGTAGCTACCCAGGGGTCCCAAGAGACCCAGTACTTC

j_gene: TRBJ1-2
d_gene: TRBD1
abundance: NA
v_gene: TRBV12-5
CDR3aa: CASGLVRGLYGYTF
CDR3nt: TGTGCTAGTGGTTTGGTCAGGGGGCTCTATGGCTACACCTTC

j_gene: TRBJ1-1
d_gene: TRBD1
abundance: NA
v_gene: TRBV7-9
CDR3aa: CASSPRTGGRNTEAFF
CDR3nt: TGTGCCAGCAGCCCCCGGACAGGGGGAAGGAACACTGAAGCTTTCTTT

j_gene: TRBJ2-3
d_gene: TRBD1
abundance: NA
v_gene: TRBV5-1
CDR3aa: CASSLGAGQGSTDTQYF
CDR3nt: TGCGCCAGCAGCTTGGGTGCCGGACAGGGGAGCACAGATACGCAGTATTTT

j_gene: TRBJ1-1
d_gene: NA
abundance: NA
v_gene: TRBV21-1
CDR3aa: CASSAIPAGGTEAFF
CDR3nt: TGTGCCAGCAGCGCCATCCCCGCCGGGGGTACTGAAGCTTTCTTT

j_gene: TRBJ2-1
d_gene: TRBD1
abundance: NA
v_gene: TRBV18
CDR3aa: CASSPTGDPPKQFF
CDR3nt: TGTGCCAGCTCACCGACAGGGGACCCACCGAAGCAGTTCTTC

j_gene: TRBJ2-1
d_gene: TRBD1
abundance: NA
v_gene: TRBV19
CDR3aa: CASKITGQGSINEQFF
CDR3nt: TGTGCCAGTAAGATCACGGGACAGGGGTCTATCAATGAGCAGTTCTTC

j_gene: TRBJ2-7
d_gene: NA
abundance: NA
v_gene: TRBV5-1
CDR3aa: CASSLDRRAPYEQYF
CDR3nt: TGCGCCAGCAGCTTGGATCGCAGGGCCCCCTACGAGCAGTACTTC

j_gene: TRBJ2-5
d_gene: TRBD1
abundance: once
v_gene: TRBV18
CDR3aa: CASSLGQGRGETQYF
CDR3nt: TGTGCCAGCTCACTAGGACAGGGGCGAGGGGAGACCCAGTACTTC

j_gene: TRBJ1-3
d_gene: NA
abundance: NA
v_gene: TRBV3-1/TRBV3-2
CDR3aa: CASSPVQSGNTIYF
CDR3nt: TGTGCCAGCAGCCCAGTTCAGTCTGGAAACACCATATATTTT

j_gene: TRBJ2-7
d_gene: TRBD1
abundance: once
v_gene: TRBV13
CDR3aa: CASSFLGTGTYEQYF
CDR3nt: TGTGCCAGCAGCTTTCTCGGGACAGGTACTTACGAGCAGTACTTC

j_gene: TRBJ1-1
d_gene: NA
abundance: NA
v_gene: TRBV5-1
CDR3aa: CASSDLGQLNTEAFF
CDR3nt: TGCGCCAGCAGCGATCTCGGACAGCTGAACACTGAAGCTTTCTTT

j_gene: TRBJ2-7
d_gene: TRBD2
abundance: NA
v_gene: TRBV10-2
CDR3aa: CASRTSGTSYEQYF
CDR3nt: TGCGCCAGCAGGACTAGCGGCACCTCCTACGAGCAGTACTTC

j_gene: TRBJ2-5
d_gene: NA
abundance: NA
v_gene: TRBV4-2
CDR3aa: CASSQESRRTGLGETQYF
CDR3nt: TGTGCCAGCAGCCAAGAGTCTCGCAGGACTGGCCTTGGGGAGACCCAGTACTTC

j_gene: TRBJ2-7
d_gene: TRBD1
abundance: NA
v_gene: TRBV7-9
CDR3aa: CASSRRTGDDEQYF
CDR3nt: TGTGCCAGCAGCCGCAGGACAGGGGACGACGAGCAGTACTTC

j_gene: TRBJ2-5
d_gene: TRBD2
abundance: NA
v_gene: TRBV18
CDR3aa: CASSPLTSGQETQYF
CDR3nt: TGTGCCAGCTCACCGCTGACTAGCGGCCAAGAGACCCAGTACTTC

j_gene: TRBJ2-7
d_gene: NA
abundance: NA
v_gene: TRBV27
CDR3aa: CASSLRKGREQYF
CDR3nt: TGTGCCAGCAGTCTCCGAAAAGGGAGGGAGCAGTACTTC

j_gene: TRBJ1-1
d_gene: TRBD1
abundance: once
v_gene: TRBV6-5
CDR3aa: CASNGQGGNTFF
CDR3nt: TGTGCCAGCAACGGACAGGGAGGTAATACTTTCTTT

j_gene: TRBJ2-1
d_gene: NA
abundance: NA
v_gene: TRBV11-2
CDR3aa: CASSPVRSYNEQFF
CDR3nt: TGTGCCAGCAGCCCGGTGAGGTCCTACAATGAGCAGTTCTTC

j_gene: TRBJ1-5
d_gene: NA
abundance: NA
v_gene: TRBV19
CDR3aa: CASSKSDIQPQHF
CDR3nt: TGTGCCAGTAGTAAATCAGATATCCAGCCCCAGCATTTT

j_gene: TRBJ2-2
d_gene: NA
abundance: NA
v_gene: TRBV6-5
CDR3aa: CASSYSRTANTGELFF
CDR3nt: TGTGCCAGCAGTTACTCGCGTACTGCCAACACCGGGGAGCTGTTTTTT

j_gene: TRBJ2-7
d_gene: NA
abundance: NA
v_gene: TRBV5-1
CDR3aa: CASSSSGPSYEQYF
CDR3nt: TGCGCCAGCAGCTCATCCGGTCCGTCCTACGAGCAGTACTTC

j_gene: TRBJ1-2
d_gene: NA
abundance: NA
v_gene: TRBV6-6
CDR3aa: CASSYSMGGGGYTF
CDR3nt: TGTGCCAGCAGTTACTCGATGGGTGGGGGCGGCTACACCTTC

j_gene: TRBJ2-3
d_gene: TRBD2
abundance: NA
v_gene: TRBV5-8
CDR3aa: CASSLGPLLAGADTQYF
CDR3nt: TGTGCCAGCAGCTTGGGCCCCCTACTAGCGGGGGCAGATACGCAGTATTTT

j_gene: TRBJ1-2
d_gene: NA
abundance: NA
v_gene: TRBV12-5
CDR3aa: CASGLDLRGYTF
CDR3nt: TGTGCTAGTGGTTTGGATTTGCGTGGCTACACCTTC

j_gene: TRBJ1-6
d_gene: NA
abundance: NA
v_gene: TRBV5-4
CDR3aa: CASSGGVVRGNSPLHF
CDR3nt: TGTGCCAGCAGCGGTGGAGTGGTACGTGGTAATTCACCCCTCCACTTT

j_gene: TRBJ2-7
d_gene: NA
abundance: NA
v_gene: TRBV7-8
CDR3aa: CASSPGGQLSYEQYF
CDR3nt: TGTGCCAGCAGCCCAGGGGGGCAACTGTCCTACGAGCAGTACTTC

j_gene: TRBJ1-2
d_gene: NA
abundance: few
v_gene: TRBV10-3
CDR3aa: CAISESVNSPNYGYTF
CDR3nt: TGTGCCATCAGTGAGTCAGTAAACAGTCCCAACTATGGCTACACCTTC

j_gene: TRBJ2-2
d_gene: TRBD1
abundance: once
v_gene: TRBV15
CDR3aa: CATSPTLGQETNTGELFF
CDR3nt: TGTGCCACCAGCCCAACCCTCGGACAGGAGACGAACACCGGGGAGCTGTTTTTT

j_gene: TRBJ1-4
d_gene: NA
abundance: NA
v_gene: TRBV9
CDR3aa: CASSVGPEYNEKLFF
CDR3nt: TGTGCCAGCAGCGTAGGTCCGGAGTACAATGAAAAACTGTTTTTT

j_gene: TRBJ2-5
d_gene: NA
abundance: few
v_gene: TRBV6-2/TRBV6-3
CDR3aa: CASSYSTSKETQYF
CDR3nt: TGTGCCAGCAGTTACTCTACAAGTAAAGAGACCCAGTACTTC

j_gene: TRBJ2-5
d_gene: NA
abundance: NA
v_gene: TRBV9
CDR3aa: CASSVSPDGAETQYF
CDR3nt: TGTGCCAGCAGCGTATCCCCCGATGGGGCTGAGACCCAGTACTTC